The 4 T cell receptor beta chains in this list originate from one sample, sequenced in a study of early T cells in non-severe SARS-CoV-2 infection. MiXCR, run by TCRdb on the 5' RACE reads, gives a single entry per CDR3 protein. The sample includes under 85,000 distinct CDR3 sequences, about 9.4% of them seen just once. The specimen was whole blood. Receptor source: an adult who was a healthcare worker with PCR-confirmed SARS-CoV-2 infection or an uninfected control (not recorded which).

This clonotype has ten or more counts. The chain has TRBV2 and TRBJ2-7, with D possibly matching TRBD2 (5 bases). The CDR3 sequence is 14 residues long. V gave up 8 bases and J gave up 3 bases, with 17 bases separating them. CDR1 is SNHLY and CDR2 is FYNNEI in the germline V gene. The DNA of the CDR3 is TGTGCCAGCGCAGATCGGGGTTTGGACTACGAGCAGTACTTC. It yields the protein CASADRGLDYEQYF. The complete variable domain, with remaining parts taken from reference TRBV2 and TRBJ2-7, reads EPEVTQTPSHQVTQMGQEVILRCVPISNHLYFYWYRQILGQKVEFLVSFYNNEISEKSEIFDDQFSVERPDGSNFTLKIRSTKLEDSAMYFCASADRGLDYEQYFGPGTRLTVT.

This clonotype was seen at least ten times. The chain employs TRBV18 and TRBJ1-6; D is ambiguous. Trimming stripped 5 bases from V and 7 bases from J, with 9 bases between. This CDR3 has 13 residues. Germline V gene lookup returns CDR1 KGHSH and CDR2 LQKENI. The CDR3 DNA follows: TGTGCCAGCTCAGGGGAGGAGAATTCACCCCTCCACTTT. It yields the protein CASSGEENSPLHF. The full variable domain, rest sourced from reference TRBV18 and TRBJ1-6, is NAGVMQNPRHLVRRRGQEARLRCSPMKGHSHVYWYRQLPEEGLKFMVYLQKENIIDESGMPKERFSAEFPKEGPSILRIQQVVRGDSAAYFCASSGEENSPLHFGNGTRLTVT.

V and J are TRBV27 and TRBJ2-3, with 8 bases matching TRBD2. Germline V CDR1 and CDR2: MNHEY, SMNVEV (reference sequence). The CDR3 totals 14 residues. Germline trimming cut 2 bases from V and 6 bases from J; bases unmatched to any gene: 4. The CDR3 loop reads CASSLAGGPDTQYF. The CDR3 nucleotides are TGTGCCAGCAGTTTAGCGGGGGGACCGGATACGCAGTATTTT.

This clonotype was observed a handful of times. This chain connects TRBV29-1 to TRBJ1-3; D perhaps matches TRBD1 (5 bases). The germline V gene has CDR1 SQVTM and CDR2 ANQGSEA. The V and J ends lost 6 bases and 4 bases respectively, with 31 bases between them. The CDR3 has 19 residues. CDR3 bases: TGCAGCGTGGGACCACCGGGACCGCTTTACTCCGAACGCGGAAACACCATATATTTT. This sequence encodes CSVGPPGPLYSERGNTIYF.